Shown below are 25 T cell receptor beta chains from a single sample sequenced in a study of shared clonotypes between healthy human individuals. Assay: immunoSEQ multiplex PCR; the TCRdb copy retains only in-frame clones and omits some. The sample lists about half a million clones; 70% to 85% were seen once. The sample taken for sequencing was PBMCs. The receptors originated from a woman between 40 and 50 years old in good health. Some clones in this sample may be carry-over from other donors' samples.

The chain couples TRBV28 to TRBJ2-1, with D perhaps matching TRBD2 (5 bases). Trimming stripped 6 bases from V and 7 bases from J, with 10 bases between. The CDR3 extends over 12 amino acids. Germline CDR1 and CDR2: MDHEN and SYDVKM. The CDR3 coding sequence is TGTGCCAGCAGCCTACTAGTGAATGAGCAGTTCTTC. Protein product: CASSLLVNEQFF. The full variable domain, rest sourced from reference TRBV28 and TRBJ2-1, is DVKVTQSSRYLVKRTGEKVFLECVQDMDHENMFWYRQDPGLGLRLIYFSYDVKMKEKGDIPEGYSVSREKKERFSLILESASTNQTSMYLCASSLLVNEQFFGPGTRLTVL.

The chain carries TRBV30 and TRBJ2-3; 10 nucleotides match TRBD1. CDR3 size: 16 residues. The V gene's germline CDR1 is GTSNPN and CDR2 SVGIG (reference sequence). V gave up 0 bases and J gave up 7 bases; unmatched junction bases: 10. The CDR3 nucleotides read TGTGCCTGGAGTGTTGGCGGGACAGGGGAAAAGAATACGCAGTATTTT. Protein product: CAWSVGGTGEKNTQYF.

This clone has only one observation. The rearrangement uses TRBV5-5 and TRBJ1-2; D gene ambiguous. In germline, CDR1 is SGHKS, CDR2 YYEKEE (reference sequence). V lost 0 bases and J 2 bases, leaving 8 bases between the germline ends. The CDR3 runs 14 residues. This CDR3 reads CASSLAALNYGYTF. The CDR3 bases are TGTGCCAGCAGCTTGGCGGCGTTAAACTATGGCTACACCTTC.

The V and J genes are TRBV6-6 and TRBJ2-7; a possible D gene is TRBD2 (6 bases). V was cut by 7 bases and J by 0 bases, with 16 bases left in between. The length of the CDR3 is 15 residues. Per germline, CDR1 MNHNY and CDR2 SVGAGI (reference sequence). The chain's CDR3 is CASTPAGLPSYEQYF. The CDR3 nucleotides are TGTGCCAGCACCCCCGCGGGACTCCCCTCCTACGAGCAGTACTTC.

The V gene is TRBV4-2, the J gene TRBJ2-5; perhaps D is TRBD1 or TRBD2 (5 bases each). V lost 0 bases and J lost 4, with 12 bases in between. Looked up from germline, CDR1 is LGHNA and CDR2 is YNFKEQ. CDR3 length: 15 residues. CDR3 residues: CASSQDVAGRETQYF. CDR3 coding DNA: TGTGCCAGCAGCCAAGATGTCGCAGGGAGAGAGACCCAGTACTTC.

This clone was picked up a small number of times. The chain has TRBV19 and TRBJ2-1, with D maybe TRBD1 (5 bases). The germline CDR1 and CDR2 sequences are LNHDA and SQIVND (reference sequence). Between the trimmed V and J ends, which lost 5 bases and 4 bases, there was a span of 12 bases. This CDR3 is built from 14 residues. CDR3 loop: CASSLRQSYNEQFF. The CDR3 DNA reads as TGTGCCAGTAGTCTGAGACAGTCTTACAATGAGCAGTTCTTC.

As regards this clone: The DNA is omitted, as the CDR3 cannot be located on it reliably, and the CDR3 follows TCRdb's listing. The rearrangement joins TRBV27 to TRBJ2-7; TRBD1, the table's D call, was not compared with the DNA. The CDR3 sequence runs 15 residues, both termini included. Germline CDR1 is MNHEY and CDR2 is SMNVEV (reference sequence). The CDR3 sequence: CASSSGQGQVYEQYF.

The V gene is TRBV11-2, the J gene TRBJ1-3; weak D call: TRBD1 (5 bases). There are 13 residues in the CDR3. The V end was cut by 2 bases, the J end by 10 bases, with 12 bases between. CDR1 SGHAT and CDR2 FQNNGV come from the germline V gene. CDR3 DNA sequence: TGTGCCAGCAGCTTACCGGGACGGCGTACCATATATTTT. This translates into CASSLPGRRTIYF. The full variable domain, with the rest looked up from reference TRBV11-2 and TRBJ1-3, is EAGVAQSPRYKIIEKRQSVAFWCNPISGHATLYWYQQILGQGPKLLIQFQNNGVVDDSQLPKDRFSAERLKGVDSTLKIQPAKLEDSAVYLCASSLPGRRTIYFGEGSWLTVV.

The rearrangement joins TRBV6-1 to TRBJ1-1, with 9 bases lining up with TRBD1. CDR3 size: 15 residues. Looked up from germline, CDR1 is MNHNS and CDR2 is SASEGT. V was pared by 10 bases and J by 4 bases, with 13 bases of the junction left unmatched. CDR3 nucleotide sequence: TGTGCCACCCATCCACCGGGACAGGGAGCCACTGAAGCTTTCTTT. Translation gives CATHPPGQGATEAFF.

V and J are TRBV27 and TRBJ2-7; perhaps TRBD1 as D (6 bases). The V gene lost 3 bases and the J gene lost 0 bases, with 9 bases spanning the gap. The CDR3 runs to 14 residues. The germline CDR1 and CDR2 sequences are MNHEY and SMNVEV (reference sequence). The CDR3 loop reads CASSLGASSYEQYF. As DNA, the CDR3 is TGTGCCAGCAGTTTGGGGGCCTCCTCCTACGAGCAGTACTTC.

This clone has just a few counts. CDR3 protein: CASSPGLGDRRDTQYF. CDR3 in DNA: TGTGCCAGCAGCCCTGGTTTAGGAGACAGACGGGATACGCAGTATTTT. V usage is TRBV7-6 and J usage is TRBJ2-3; tentatively, D is TRBD1 (5 bases). Per germline, CDR1 SGHVS and CDR2 FNYEAQ. The CDR3 extends over 16 amino acids. V was cut by 5 bases and J by 6 bases, with 21 bases left in between.

This chain connects TRBV7-6 to TRBJ2-1; the match to TRBD2 covers 9 bases. Unmatched junction bases numbered 1, after V lost 1 base and J lost 12 bases. The CDR3 runs 12 residues. Germline V gives CDR1 SGHVS, CDR2 FNYEAQ. This chain's CDR3 is CASSLGREGQFF. The CDR3 coding sequence is TGTGCCAGCAGCTTAGGGCGGGAGGGGCAGTTCTTC.

The chain carries TRBV19 and TRBJ1-2; 8 nucleotides agree with TRBD1. V shed 8 bases, J shed 4 bases, and the junction held 12 bases outside the gene matches. Germline values: CDR1 LNHDA, CDR2 SQIVND (reference sequence). The CDR3 is made up of 15 amino acids. CDR3 residues: CASYDRGARLYGYTF. In DNA form, the CDR3 reads TGTGCCAGTTATGACAGGGGCGCGCGACTCTATGGCTACACCTTC.

The V call is TRBV6-1, the J call TRBJ2-1; 11 bases map to TRBD1. After removal of 6 bases from V and 8 bases from J, the junction contained 6 bases not matched to a gene. Germline V gene data show CDR1 as MNHNS and CDR2 as SASEGT. The CDR3 has 14 residues. The CDR3 DNA reads TGTGCCAGCAGAAGGACAGGGGGCTTCGATGAGCAGTTCTTC. This encodes CASRRTGGFDEQFF.

The chain recombines TRBV7-7 with TRBJ2-5; a weak D match, TRBD2 (5 bases). V was trimmed by 3 bases and J by 5 bases, leaving 13 bases between them. Germline V gene lookup returns CDR1 SSHAT and CDR2 FNYEAQ (reference sequence). The CDR3 is 14 amino acids. The CDR3 DNA is TGTGCCAGCAGCTTGGTGCCCGCGGGTGAGACCCAGTACTTC. Translation: CASSLVPAGETQYF.

The chain carries TRBV10-3 and TRBJ2-3; possibly TRBD1 for D (6 bases). CDR1 and CDR2 from the germline V gene are ENHRY and SYGVKD. V was pared by 7 bases and J by 2 bases, with 16 bases between. This CDR3 is 15 amino acids long. The CDR3 here is CAITGQPTTTDTQYF. As DNA, the CDR3 is TGTGCCATCACCGGACAGCCAACCACCACAGATACGCAGTATTTT.

CDR3 nucleotides: TGTGCCAGCAGCCCACGGTTTGGGGGGGGCGTTTCCGAGCAGTACTTC. It codes for CASSPRFGGGVSEQYF. The chain is built from TRBV9 and TRBJ2-7; D is perhaps TRBD2 (7 bases). The V gene lost 4 bases and the J gene lost 6 bases, with 23 bases spanning the gap. Germline V gives CDR1 SGDLS, CDR2 YYNGEE. The CDR3 has 16 residues.

This chain joins TRBV4-2 and TRBJ2-7; no definite D call. Germline V gene data show CDR1 as LGHNA and CDR2 as YNFKEQ. Trimming removed 0 bases from V and 0 bases from J, with 15 bases in between. There are 17 residues in the CDR3. DNA for the CDR3: TGTGCCAGCAGCCAAGATCTGGAACGTTCATACTCCTACGAGCAGTACTTC. Protein: CASSQDLERSYSYEQYF.

This rearrangement joins TRBV7-9 to TRBJ1-2, with 7 bases matching TRBD1. The CDR3 covers 15 residues. CDR1 SEHNR and CDR2 FQNEAQ come from the germline V gene (reference sequence). J lost 2 bases, V lost 1 base, and 4 bases had no gene match. Here the CDR3 reads CASSLGTGENYGYTF. CDR3 in DNA: TGTGCCAGCAGCTTAGGGACAGGAGAAAACTATGGCTACACCTTC. Complete variable domain (other parts from reference TRBV7-9 and TRBJ1-2): DTGVSQNPRHKITKRGQNVTFRCDPISEHNRLYWYRQTLGQGPEFLTYFQNEAQLEKSRLLSDRFSAERPKGSFSTLEIQRTEQGDSAMYLCASSLGTGENYGYTFGSGTRLTVV.

The chain uses TRBV19 and TRBJ1-5; D ambiguous. Between the trimmed V and J ends, which lost 2 bases and 0 bases, there was a span of 14 bases. CDR3 length: 17 amino acids. Germline-derived CDR1 and CDR2 are LNHDA and SQIVND (reference sequence). CDR3 amino acids: CASSIFLASYSNQPQHF. The CDR3 region has the DNA TGTGCCAGTAGTATATTCTTGGCGAGTTATAGCAATCAGCCCCAGCATTTT.

The chain couples TRBV5-1 to TRBJ1-1; 7 bases fit TRBD1. J gave up 3 bases and V 4 bases, and 0 bases lay outside the gene matches. CDR1 is SGHRS and CDR2 is YFSETQ in the germline V gene. The CDR3 extends over 12 amino acids. The CDR3 protein is CASSTGDTEAFF. As DNA, the CDR3 is TGCGCCAGCAGCACAGGGGACACTGAAGCTTTCTTT.

This clone appeared a few times. The rearrangement uses TRBV7-2 and TRBJ1-1; no clear D. Germline V lookup: CDR1 SGHTA, CDR2 FQGNSA. V was clipped by 0 bases and J by 5 bases, with 7 bases between them. The CDR3 runs 13 residues. CDR3 sequence reads: CASSLASGTEAFF. The CDR3 DNA reads TGTGCCAGCAGCTTAGCTTCTGGTACTGAAGCTTTCTTT.

The chain has TRBV6-5 and TRBJ1-3, with D unresolved. With 8 bases removed from V and 0 bases from J, the gap between germline ends came to 11 bases. The germline gives CDR1 MNHEY, CDR2 SVGAGI. The CDR3 totals 14 residues. CDR3 sequence (DNA): TGTGCCAGCGGAAGGCAGGACTCTGGAAACACCATATATTTT. The encoded protein is CASGRQDSGNTIYF.

The V gene is TRBV18, the J gene TRBJ1-1, with D unclear. Trimming stripped 3 bases from V and 6 bases from J, with 11 bases between. Germline V CDR1 and CDR2: KGHSH, LQKENI. The CDR3 consists of 13 residues. CDR3 loop: CASSPGFRSEAFF. CDR3 bases: TGTGCCAGCTCACCCGGCTTTCGGTCTGAAGCTTTCTTT.

The chain recombines TRBV7-9 with TRBJ2-1; 7 nucleotides agree with TRBD2. Trimming at V came to 11 bases and at J to 5 bases, leaving 9 bases not matched to a gene. CDR3 length: 13 amino acids. In germline, CDR1 is SEHNR, CDR2 FQNEAQ (reference sequence). The CDR3 bases are TGTGCCGGGGCTAGCGGAAGTAACAATGAGCAGTTCTTC. It yields the protein CAGASGSNNEQFF.